The 8 T cell receptor beta chains in this list originate from one sample, sequenced in a study of cytomegalovirus exposure and HLA in healthy donors. TCRdb's copy holds only in-frame clones and misses some; the assay was immunoSEQ multiplex PCR. The sample holds 200,000 to 300,000 clones, 90% seen once. What was sequenced was PBMCs. The source is a woman in her twenties or thirties in good health and CMV-seronegative.

V gene TRBV19 combines with J gene TRBJ2-7; D tentatively reads TRBD1 or TRBD2 (5 bases each). Germline V CDR1 and CDR2: LNHDA, SQIVND (reference sequence). This CDR3 is built from 14 residues. Trimming took off 7 bases at V and 0 bases at J, with 13 bases between the two ends. The DNA for the CDR3 is TGTGCCAGTAACCCCTCGGGGACCTCCTACGAGCAGTACTTC. Translation: CASNPSGTSYEQYF.

This clone was seen only once. This chain links TRBV9 with TRBJ2-7; the D gene is possibly TRBD2 (7 bases). CDR1 and CDR2 (germline): SGDLS, YYNGEE. The CDR3 length is 14 residues. V lost 4 bases and J 0 bases, leaving 11 bases between the germline ends. DNA of the CDR3: TGTGCCAGCAGCAGCGGGGACAACTCCTACGAGCAGTACTTC. It specifies CASSSGDNSYEQYF.

The V call is TRBV5-1, the J call TRBJ2-5, with 9 nucleotides matching TRBD2. Trimming at V came to 0 bases and at J to 5 bases, leaving 8 bases not matched to a gene. CDR1 and CDR2 from the germline V gene are SGHRS and YFSETQ. The length of the CDR3 is 16 residues. In nucleotides, the CDR3 is TGCGCCAGCAGCTTGGCCGGCGGGAGGGCCGGTGAGACCCAGTACTTC. It translates to CASSLAGGRAGETQYF.

The CDR3 protein is CAISESGTGLLSGNTIYF. DNA for the CDR3: TGTGCCATCAGTGAGTCCGGGACAGGGTTACTCTCTGGAAACACCATATATTTT. The chain has TRBV10-3 and TRBJ1-3; 9 nucleotides align to TRBD1. CDR1 ENHRY and CDR2 SYGVKD come from the germline V gene. With V trimmed by 0 bases and J by 0 bases, 6 bases remained unmatched. The CDR3 is made up of 18 amino acids.

This clone was seen only a few times. The gene calls are TRBV5-6 and TRBJ2-1, with 10 bases identical to TRBD1. With 4 bases clipped from V and 3 bases from J, the junction kept 7 bases outside the gene matches. In germline, CDR1 is SGHDT, CDR2 YYEEEE. This CDR3 is built from 16 residues. CDR3 amino acids: CASSPRGQGLYNEQFF. The CDR3 DNA is TGTGCCAGCAGCCCACGGGGACAGGGGCTCTACAATGAGCAGTTCTTC.

J is TRBJ2-1 and V is TRBV5-1, with 9 bases identical to TRBD1. V gave up 2 bases and J gave up 8 bases; unmatched junction bases: 11. CDR3 size: 16 residues. Per germline, CDR1 SGHRS and CDR2 YFSETQ. CDR3 sequence reads: CASSLTLGQGSDEQFF. In DNA form, the CDR3 reads TGCGCCAGCAGCTTAACATTGGGACAGGGTTCCGATGAGCAGTTCTTC.

A few counts support this clone. V usage is TRBV27 and J usage is TRBJ2-7, with a tentative D call TRBD1 (6 bases). This CDR3 is built from 14 residues. Between the trimmed V and J ends, which lost 6 bases and 2 bases, there was a span of 14 bases. Germline V gene sequence: CDR1 MNHEY, CDR2 SMNVEV (reference sequence). The CDR3 nucleotides are TGTGCCAGCAGCCGTTGGACAGACCCCTACGAGCAGTACTTC. Translated: CASSRWTDPYEQYF.

The gene calls are TRBV19 and TRBJ2-7; 7 nucleotides line up with TRBD1. The CDR3 loop spans 15 amino acids. The germline CDR1 and CDR2 sequences are LNHDA and SQIVND (reference sequence). With 2 bases clipped from V and 6 bases from J, the junction kept 10 bases outside the gene matches. The chain's CDR3 is CASSINPRQGIEQYF. CDR3 nucleotides: TGTGCCAGTAGTATAAATCCGAGACAGGGCATCGAGCAGTACTTC.